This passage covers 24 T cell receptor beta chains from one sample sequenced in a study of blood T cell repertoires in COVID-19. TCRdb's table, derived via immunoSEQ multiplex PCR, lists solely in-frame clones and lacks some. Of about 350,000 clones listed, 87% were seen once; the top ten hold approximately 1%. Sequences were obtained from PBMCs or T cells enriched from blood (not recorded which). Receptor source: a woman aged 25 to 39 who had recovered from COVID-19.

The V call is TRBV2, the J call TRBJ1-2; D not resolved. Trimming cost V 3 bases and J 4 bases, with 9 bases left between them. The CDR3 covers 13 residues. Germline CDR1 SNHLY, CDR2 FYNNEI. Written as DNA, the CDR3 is TGTGCCAGCAGTGAGAGGGAAGTCTATGGCTACACCTTC. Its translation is CASSEREVYGYTF. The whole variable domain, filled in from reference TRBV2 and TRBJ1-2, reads EPEVTQTPSHQVTQMGQEVILRCVPISNHLYFYWYRQILGQKVEFLVSFYNNEISEKSEIFDDQFSVERPDGSNFTLKIRSTKLEDSAMYFCASSEREVYGYTFGSGTRLTVV.

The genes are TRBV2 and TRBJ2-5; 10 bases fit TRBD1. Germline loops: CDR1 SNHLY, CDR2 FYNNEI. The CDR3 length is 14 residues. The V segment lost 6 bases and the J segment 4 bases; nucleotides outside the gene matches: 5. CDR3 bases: TGTGCCAGCAGGAGGACAGGGGGACCAGAGACCCAGTACTTC. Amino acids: CASRRTGGPETQYF.

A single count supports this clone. CDR3 residues: CASSELGGSNQPQHF. In nucleotides, the CDR3 is TGTGCCAGCAGTGAATTGGGGGGGAGCAATCAGCCCCAGCATTTT. The V gene is TRBV2, the J gene TRBJ1-5; D may be TRBD1 (5 bases). Looked up from germline, CDR1 is SNHLY and CDR2 is FYNNEI. The CDR3 totals 15 residues. The V end was cut by 2 bases, the J end by 1 base, with 9 bases between.

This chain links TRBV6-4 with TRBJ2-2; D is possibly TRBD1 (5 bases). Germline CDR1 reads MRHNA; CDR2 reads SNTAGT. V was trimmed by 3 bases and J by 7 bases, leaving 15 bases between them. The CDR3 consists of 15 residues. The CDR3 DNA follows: TGTGCCAGCAGTGAATCGGCCAGGGCACGCGGGGAGCTGTTTTTT. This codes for CASSESARARGELFF.

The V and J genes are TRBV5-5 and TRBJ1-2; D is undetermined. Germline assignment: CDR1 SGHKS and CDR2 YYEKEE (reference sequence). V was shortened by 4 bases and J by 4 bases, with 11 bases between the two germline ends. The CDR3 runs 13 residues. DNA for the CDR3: TGTGCCAGCAGCCCGGAGGGTAGCTATGGCTACACCTTC. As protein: CASSPEGSYGYTF. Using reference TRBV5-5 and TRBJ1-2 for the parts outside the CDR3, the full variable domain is DAGVTQSPTHLIKTRGQQVTLRCSPISGHKSVSWYQQVLGQGPQFIFQYYEKEERGRGNFPDRFSARQFPNYSSELNVNALLLGDSALYLCASSPEGSYGYTFGSGTRLTVV.

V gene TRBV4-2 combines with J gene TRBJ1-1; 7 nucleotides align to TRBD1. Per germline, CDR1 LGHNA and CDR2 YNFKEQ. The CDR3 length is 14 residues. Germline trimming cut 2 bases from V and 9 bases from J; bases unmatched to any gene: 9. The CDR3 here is CASSQPDRAAKAFF. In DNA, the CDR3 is TGTGCCAGCAGCCAACCTGACAGGGCGGCTAAAGCTTTCTTT.

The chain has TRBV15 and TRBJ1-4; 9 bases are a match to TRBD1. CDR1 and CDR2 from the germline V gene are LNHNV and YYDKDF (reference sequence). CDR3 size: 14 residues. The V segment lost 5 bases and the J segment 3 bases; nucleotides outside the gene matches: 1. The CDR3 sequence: CATSGTGPNEKLFF. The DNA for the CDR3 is TGTGCCACCAGCGGGACAGGGCCTAATGAAAAACTGTTTTTT.

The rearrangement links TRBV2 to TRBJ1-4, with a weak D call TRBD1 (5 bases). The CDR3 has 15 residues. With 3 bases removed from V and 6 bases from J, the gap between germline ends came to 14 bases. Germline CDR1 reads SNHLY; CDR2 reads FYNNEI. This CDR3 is CASSDRQAGDEKLFF. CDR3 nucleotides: TGTGCCAGCAGTGACAGGCAAGCGGGGGATGAAAAACTGTTTTTT. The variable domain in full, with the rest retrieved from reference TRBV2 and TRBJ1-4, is EPEVTQTPSHQVTQMGQEVILRCVPISNHLYFYWYRQILGQKVEFLVSFYNNEISEKSEIFDDQFSVERPDGSNFTLKIRSTKLEDSAMYFCASSDRQAGDEKLFFGSGTQLSVL.

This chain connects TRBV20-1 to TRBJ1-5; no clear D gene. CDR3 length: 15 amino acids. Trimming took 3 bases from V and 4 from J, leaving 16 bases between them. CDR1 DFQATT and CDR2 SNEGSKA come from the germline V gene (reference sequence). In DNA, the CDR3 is TGCAGTGCTAGTGTTCCTGGCACCGTTAATCAGCCCCAGCATTTT. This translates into CSASVPGTVNQPQHF.

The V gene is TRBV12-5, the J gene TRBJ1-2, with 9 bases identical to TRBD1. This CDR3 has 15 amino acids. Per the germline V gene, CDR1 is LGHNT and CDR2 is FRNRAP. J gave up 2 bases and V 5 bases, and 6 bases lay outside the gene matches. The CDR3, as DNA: TGTGCTAGTGGTATCGGGACAGGGTTGAACTATGGCTACACCTTC. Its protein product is CASGIGTGLNYGYTF.

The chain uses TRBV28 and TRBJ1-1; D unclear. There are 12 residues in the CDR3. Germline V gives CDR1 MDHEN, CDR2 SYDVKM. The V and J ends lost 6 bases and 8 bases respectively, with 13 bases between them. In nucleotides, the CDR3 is TGTGCCAGCAGCCCGCCCCCAGGAGAAGCTTTCTTT. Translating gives CASSPPPGEAFF.

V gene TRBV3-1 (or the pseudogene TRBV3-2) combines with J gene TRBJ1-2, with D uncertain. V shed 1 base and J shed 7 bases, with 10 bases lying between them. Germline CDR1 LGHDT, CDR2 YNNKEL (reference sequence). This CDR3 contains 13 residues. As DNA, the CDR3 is TGTGCCAGCAGCCAAGCGGAGGGAACTGGCTACACCTTC. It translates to CASSQAEGTGYTF.

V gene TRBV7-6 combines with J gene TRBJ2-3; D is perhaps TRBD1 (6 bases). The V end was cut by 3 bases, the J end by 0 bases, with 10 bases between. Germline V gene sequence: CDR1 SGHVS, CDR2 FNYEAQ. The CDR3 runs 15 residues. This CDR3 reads CASSFKTGSTDTQYF. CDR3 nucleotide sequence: TGTGCCAGCAGCTTCAAGACAGGTAGCACAGATACGCAGTATTTT.

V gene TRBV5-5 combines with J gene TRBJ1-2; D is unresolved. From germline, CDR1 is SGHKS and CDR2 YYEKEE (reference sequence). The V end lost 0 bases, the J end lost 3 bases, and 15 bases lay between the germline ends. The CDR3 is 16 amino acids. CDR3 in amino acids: CASSLVSGSRHYGYTF. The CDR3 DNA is TGTGCCAGCAGCTTGGTATCGGGGAGTCGGCACTATGGCTACACCTTC. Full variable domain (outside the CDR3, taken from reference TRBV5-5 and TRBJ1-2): DAGVTQSPTHLIKTRGQQVTLRCSPISGHKSVSWYQQVLGQGPQFIFQYYEKEERGRGNFPDRFSARQFPNYSSELNVNALLLGDSALYLCASSLVSGSRHYGYTFGSGTRLTVV.

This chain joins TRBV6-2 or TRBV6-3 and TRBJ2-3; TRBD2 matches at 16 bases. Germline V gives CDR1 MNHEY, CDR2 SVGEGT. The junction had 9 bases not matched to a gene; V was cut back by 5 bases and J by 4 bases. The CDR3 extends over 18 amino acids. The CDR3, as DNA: TGTGCCAGCAGTCCGCTCCGGGGGACTAGCGGGGGGGCAGATACGCAGTATTTT. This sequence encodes CASSPLRGTSGGADTQYF.

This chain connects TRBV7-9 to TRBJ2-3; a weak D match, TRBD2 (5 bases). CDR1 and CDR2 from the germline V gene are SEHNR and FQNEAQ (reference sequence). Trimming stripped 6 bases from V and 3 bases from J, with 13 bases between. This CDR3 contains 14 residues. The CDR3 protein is CASRGESGTDTQYF. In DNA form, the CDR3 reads TGTGCCAGCAGGGGAGAATCGGGGACAGATACGCAGTATTTT.

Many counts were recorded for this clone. CDR3 amino acids: CASSLAGTGLTYEQYF. The CDR3 region has the DNA TGTGCCAGCAGCTTAGCTGGGACAGGGTTAACCTACGAGCAGTACTTC. V and J are TRBV7-2 and TRBJ2-7, with 9 positions matching TRBD1. The CDR3 is 16 amino acids. From germline, CDR1 is SGHTA and CDR2 FQGNSA. V shed 0 bases and J 2 bases; nucleotides not matched to a gene: 5.

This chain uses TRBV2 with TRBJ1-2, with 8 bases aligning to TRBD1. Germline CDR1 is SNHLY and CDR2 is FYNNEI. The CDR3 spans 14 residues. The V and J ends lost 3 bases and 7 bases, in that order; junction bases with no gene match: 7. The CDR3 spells CASSEGQGAGGYTF. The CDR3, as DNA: TGTGCCAGCAGTGAGGGGCAGGGGGCAGGTGGCTACACCTTC.

CDR3 sequence (DNA): TGTGCCAGCAGCAGGGGGCCAGAGACCCCCTACGAGCAGTACTTC. Translating it yields CASSRGPETPYEQYF. The rearrangement joins TRBV5-4 to TRBJ2-7; 7 positions match TRBD1. Germline loops: CDR1 SGHNT, CDR2 YYREEE (reference sequence). Trimming removed 4 bases from V and 2 bases from J; junction bases left unmatched: 9. The length of the CDR3 is 15 residues.

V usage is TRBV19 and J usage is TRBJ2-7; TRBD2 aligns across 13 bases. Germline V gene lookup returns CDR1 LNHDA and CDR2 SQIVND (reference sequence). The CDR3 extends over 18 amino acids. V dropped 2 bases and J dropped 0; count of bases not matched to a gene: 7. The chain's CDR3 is CASSIRGTSGTSSYEQYF. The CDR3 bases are TGTGCCAGTAGTATAAGGGGGACTAGCGGGACTAGCTCCTACGAGCAGTACTTC.

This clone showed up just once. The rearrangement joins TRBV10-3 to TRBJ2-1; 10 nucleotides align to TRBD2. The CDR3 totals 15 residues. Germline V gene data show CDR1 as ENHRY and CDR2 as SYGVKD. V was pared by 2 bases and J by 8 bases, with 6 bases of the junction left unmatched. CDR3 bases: TGTGCCATCAGTGAGCTAGCGGGGGTGTTCGATGAGCAGTTCTTC. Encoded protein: CAISELAGVFDEQFF.

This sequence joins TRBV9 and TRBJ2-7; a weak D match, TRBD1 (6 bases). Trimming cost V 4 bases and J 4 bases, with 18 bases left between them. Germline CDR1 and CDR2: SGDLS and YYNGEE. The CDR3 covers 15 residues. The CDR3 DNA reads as TGTGCCAGCAGCCTTTATAGGACAGTTGAGTACGAGCAGTACTTC. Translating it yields CASSLYRTVEYEQYF.

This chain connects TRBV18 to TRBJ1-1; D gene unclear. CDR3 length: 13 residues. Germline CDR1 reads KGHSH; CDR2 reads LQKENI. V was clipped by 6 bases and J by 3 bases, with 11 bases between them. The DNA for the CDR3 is TGTGCCAGCTCTGCAGATATCGACACTGAAGCTTTCTTT. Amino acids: CASSADIDTEAFF.

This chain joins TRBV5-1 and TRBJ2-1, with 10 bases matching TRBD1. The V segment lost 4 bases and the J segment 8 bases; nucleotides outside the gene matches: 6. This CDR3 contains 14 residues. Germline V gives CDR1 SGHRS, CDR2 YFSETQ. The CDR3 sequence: CASSRDRGSDEQFF. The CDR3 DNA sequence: TGCGCCAGCAGCCGGGACAGGGGCAGCGATGAGCAGTTCTTC. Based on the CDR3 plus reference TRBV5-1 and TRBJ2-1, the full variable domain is KAGVTQTPRYLIKTRGQQVTLSCSPISGHRSVSWYQQTPGQGLQFLFEYFSETQRNKGNFPGRFSGRQFSNSRSEMNVSTLELGDSALYLCASSRDRGSDEQFFGPGTRLTVL.